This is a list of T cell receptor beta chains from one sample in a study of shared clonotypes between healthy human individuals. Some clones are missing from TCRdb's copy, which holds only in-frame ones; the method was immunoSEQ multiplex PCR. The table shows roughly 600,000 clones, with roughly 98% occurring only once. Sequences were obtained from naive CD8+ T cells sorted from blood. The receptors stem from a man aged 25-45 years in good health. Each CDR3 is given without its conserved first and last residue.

CDR3 protein: ASSPLDRLNEQF; V gene: TRBV7-9; J gene: TRBJ2-1
CDR3 protein: ASSSLTAGGPGIDEQF; V gene: TRBV7-9; J gene: TRBJ2-1
CDR3 protein: ASSQGEGGDDEQY; V gene: TRBV14; J gene: TRBJ2-7
CDR3 protein: ASSRPGLVTTEAF; V gene: TRBV28; J gene: TRBJ1-1
CDR3 protein: ASSLTPDTGNEQF; V gene: TRBV7-3; J gene: TRBJ2-1
CDR3 protein: ASGYNEQF; V gene: TRBV9; J gene: TRBJ2-1
CDR3 protein: ASSLSRTGDEKLF; V gene: TRBV7-9; J gene: TRBJ1-4
CDR3 protein: ASSLAGEFNEQF; V gene: TRBV6-5; J gene: TRBJ2-1
CDR3 protein: ASSHRGSPTKETQY; V gene: TRBV14; J gene: TRBJ2-5
CDR3 protein: ASSSQGGREQF; V gene: TRBV19; J gene: TRBJ2-1
CDR3 protein: ASSLASLGQGSQETQY; V gene: TRBV7-9; J gene: TRBJ2-5
CDR3 protein: ASSLAVDDAGGPGTDTQY; V gene: TRBV5-8; J gene: TRBJ2-3
CDR3 protein: ASTYAGTPYNEQF; V gene: TRBV6-6; J gene: TRBJ2-1
CDR3 protein: ASSIDNYEQY; V gene: TRBV5-6; J gene: TRBJ2-7
CDR3 protein: ASSSYSHYEQY; V gene: TRBV13; J gene: TRBJ2-7
CDR3 protein: ASRDPQGANDEQF; V gene: TRBV7-9; J gene: TRBJ2-1
CDR3 protein: ASSIGQLNTEAF; V gene: TRBV4-1; J gene: TRBJ1-1
CDR3 protein: ASSGPSGSNDNEQF; V gene: TRBV9; J gene: TRBJ2-1
CDR3 protein: ASSDGQDSYNEQF; V gene: TRBV6-4; J gene: TRBJ2-1
CDR3 protein: ASSQETSGSYEQY; V gene: TRBV4-1; J gene: TRBJ2-7
CDR3 protein: ASSLGGSESYGYT; V gene: TRBV11-2; J gene: TRBJ1-2
CDR3 protein: ASSLEGGNEQY; V gene: TRBV28; J gene: TRBJ2-7
CDR3 protein: ASSPYTFDYGYT; V gene: TRBV18; J gene: TRBJ1-2
CDR3 protein: ASSFGGLSNQPQH; V gene: TRBV27; J gene: TRBJ1-5
CDR3 protein: ASSKAGGDNEQF; V gene: TRBV7-9; J gene: TRBJ2-1
CDR3 protein: SVETGGPNEQF; V gene: TRBV29-1; J gene: TRBJ2-1
CDR3 protein: ASSSTALEQY; V gene: TRBV7-9; J gene: TRBJ2-7
CDR3 protein: ASRFFQGGHTEAF; V gene: TRBV28; J gene: TRBJ1-1
CDR3 protein: ASSEALGRPRETQY; V gene: TRBV2; J gene: TRBJ2-5
CDR3 protein: ASSVADRKPYNEQF; V gene: TRBV9; J gene: TRBJ2-1
CDR3 protein: ASSVVRAGLGANVLT; V gene: TRBV9; J gene: TRBJ2-6
CDR3 protein: ASRGDLTNYGYT; V gene: TRBV11-2; J gene: TRBJ1-2
CDR3 protein: ASSQEILGYEQY; V gene: TRBV4-1; J gene: TRBJ2-7
CDR3 protein: ASSELTRGEQETQY; V gene: TRBV10-2; J gene: TRBJ2-5
CDR3 protein: ASSFGSSGRPHGNEQF; V gene: TRBV27; J gene: TRBJ2-1
CDR3 protein: ASSFNTEAF; V gene: TRBV5-5; J gene: TRBJ1-1
CDR3 protein: ASSVGKREIGETQY; V gene: TRBV9; J gene: TRBJ2-5
CDR3 protein: ASSYYSQGVMD; V gene: TRBV6-5; J gene: TRBJ2-7
CDR3 protein: AIMDRERNYGYT; V gene: TRBV27; J gene: TRBJ1-2
CDR3 protein: ASSQGEGVRYEQY; V gene: TRBV4-1; J gene: TRBJ2-7
CDR3 protein: AWGGRGDTEAF; V gene: TRBV30; J gene: TRBJ1-1
CDR3 protein: ASSLVSARAQY; V gene: TRBV7-8; J gene: TRBJ2-3
CDR3 protein: AISGSSGRGSYNEQF; V gene: TRBV10-3; J gene: TRBJ2-1
CDR3 protein: ASSEQGGETQY; V gene: TRBV10-1; J gene: TRBJ2-5
CDR3 protein: ASSQSPGLAGGYTDTQY; V gene: TRBV4-1; J gene: TRBJ2-3
CDR3 protein: ASSLGTASSYEQY; V gene: TRBV7-8; J gene: TRBJ2-7
CDR3 protein: ASSEALGSTQETQY; V gene: TRBV6-1; J gene: TRBJ2-5
CDR3 protein: ASSPGTYNEQF; V gene: TRBV28; J gene: TRBJ2-1
CDR3 protein: ASSQGLGTPHQPQH; V gene: TRBV4-1; J gene: TRBJ1-5
CDR3 protein: ASSGFSTGELF; V gene: TRBV9; J gene: TRBJ2-2
CDR3 protein: ASSSGNPAREKLF; V gene: TRBV27; J gene: TRBJ1-4
CDR3 protein: ASSLPGGPIDTQY; V gene: TRBV7-2; J gene: TRBJ2-3